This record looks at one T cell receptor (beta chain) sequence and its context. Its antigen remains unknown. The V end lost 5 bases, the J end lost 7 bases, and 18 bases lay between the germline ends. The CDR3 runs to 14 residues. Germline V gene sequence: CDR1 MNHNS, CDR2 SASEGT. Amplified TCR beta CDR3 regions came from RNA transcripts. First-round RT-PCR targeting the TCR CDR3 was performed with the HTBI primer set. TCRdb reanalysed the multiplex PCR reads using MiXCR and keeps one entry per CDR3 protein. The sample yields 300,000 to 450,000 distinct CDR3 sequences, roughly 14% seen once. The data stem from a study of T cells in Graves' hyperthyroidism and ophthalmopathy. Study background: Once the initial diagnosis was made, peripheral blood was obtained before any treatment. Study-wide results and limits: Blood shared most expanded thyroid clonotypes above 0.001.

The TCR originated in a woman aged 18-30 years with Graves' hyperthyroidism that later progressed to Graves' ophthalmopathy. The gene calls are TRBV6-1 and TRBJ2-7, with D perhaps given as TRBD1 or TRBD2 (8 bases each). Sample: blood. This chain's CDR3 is CASSRQGTSLEQYF. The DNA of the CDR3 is TGTGCCAGCAGTCGACAGGGGACTAGTTTGGAGCAGTACTTC.